This TCR beta chain came from a study of blood T cell repertoires in COVID-19. TCRdb keeps only in-frame clones here, not all; method: immunoSEQ multiplex PCR. This table has some 100,000 clones, 83% appearing once. The germline CDR1 and CDR2 sequences are LGHDT and YNNKEL (reference sequence). Trimming cost V 3 bases and J 6 bases; bases outside gene matches: 13. This CDR3 has 17 amino acids. This receptor was identified in a woman aged 55-69 years with acute or convalescent COVID-19. This chain connects TRBV3-1 (or the pseudogene TRBV3-2) to TRBJ2-3, with 9 bases matching TRBD1. The sequenced material came from peripheral blood. CDR3 sequence reads: CASSQGKRTGVYDTQYF. CDR3 bases: TGTGCCAGCAGCCAGGGTAAAAGGACAGGGGTGTACGATACGCAGTATTTT.